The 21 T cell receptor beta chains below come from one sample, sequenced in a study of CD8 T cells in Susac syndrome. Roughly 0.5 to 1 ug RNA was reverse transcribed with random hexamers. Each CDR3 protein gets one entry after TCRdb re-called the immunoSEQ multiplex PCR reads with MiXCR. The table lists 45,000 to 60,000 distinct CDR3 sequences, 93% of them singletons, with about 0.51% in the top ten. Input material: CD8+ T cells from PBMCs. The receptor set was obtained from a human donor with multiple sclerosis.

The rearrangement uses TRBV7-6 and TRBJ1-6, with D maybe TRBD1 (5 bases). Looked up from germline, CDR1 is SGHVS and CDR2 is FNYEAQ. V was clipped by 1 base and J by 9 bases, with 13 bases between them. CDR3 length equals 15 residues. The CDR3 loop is CASSLDPGFGSPLHF. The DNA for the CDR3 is TGTGCCAGCAGCTTAGATCCAGGGTTCGGTTCACCCCTCCACTTT.

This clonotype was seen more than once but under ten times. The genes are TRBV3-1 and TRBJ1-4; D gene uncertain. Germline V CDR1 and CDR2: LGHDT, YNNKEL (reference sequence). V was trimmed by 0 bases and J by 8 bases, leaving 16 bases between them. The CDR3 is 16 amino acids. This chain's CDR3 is CASSQDRWTWEEKLFF. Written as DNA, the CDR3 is TGTGCCAGCAGCCAAGACAGGTGGACCTGGGAGGAAAAACTGTTTTTT. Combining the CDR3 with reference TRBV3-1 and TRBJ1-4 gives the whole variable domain DTAVSQTPKYLVTQMGNDKSIKCEQNLGHDTMYWYKQDSKKFLKIMFSYNNKELIINETVPNRFSPKSPDKAHLNLHINSLELGDSAVYFCASSQDRWTWEEKLFFGSGTQLSVL.

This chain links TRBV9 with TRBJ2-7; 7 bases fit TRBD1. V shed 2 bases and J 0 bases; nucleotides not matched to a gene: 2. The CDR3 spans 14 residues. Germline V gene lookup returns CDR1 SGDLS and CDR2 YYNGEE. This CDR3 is CASSVGQFSYEQYF. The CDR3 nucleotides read TGTGCCAGCAGCGTGGGACAGTTCTCCTACGAGCAGTACTTC.

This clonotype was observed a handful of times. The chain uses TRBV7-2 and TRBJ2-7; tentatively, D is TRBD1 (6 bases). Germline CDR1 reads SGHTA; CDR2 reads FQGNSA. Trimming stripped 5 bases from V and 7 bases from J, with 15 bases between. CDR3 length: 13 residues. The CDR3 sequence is CASSLLGGREQYF. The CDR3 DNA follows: TGTGCCAGCAGCCTCCTAGGGGGAAGAGAGCAGTACTTC.

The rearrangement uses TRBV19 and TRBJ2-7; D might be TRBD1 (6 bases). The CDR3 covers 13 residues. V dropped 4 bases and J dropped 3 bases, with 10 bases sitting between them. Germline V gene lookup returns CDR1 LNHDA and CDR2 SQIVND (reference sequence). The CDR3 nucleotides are TGTGCCAGTAGTACGGACAGCCGCTACGAGCAGTACTTC. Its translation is CASSTDSRYEQYF.

CDR3 nucleotides: TGTGCCAGCAGCTTAGCAACGGGTTTGGATACGCAGTATTTT. This gives the protein CASSLATGLDTQYF. This sequence joins TRBV7-3 and TRBJ2-3; D not resolved. The germline V gene has CDR1 SGHTA and CDR2 FQGTGA. V was cut by 2 bases and J by 6 bases, with 12 bases left in between. The CDR3 has 14 amino acids. Looking up the rest from reference TRBV7-3 and TRBJ2-3 gives the full variable domain: GAGVSQTPSNKVTEKGKYVELRCDPISGHTALYWYRQSLGQGPEFLIYFQGTGAADDSGLPNDRFFAVRPEGSVSTLKIQRTERGDSAVYLCASSLATGLDTQYFGPGTRLTVL.

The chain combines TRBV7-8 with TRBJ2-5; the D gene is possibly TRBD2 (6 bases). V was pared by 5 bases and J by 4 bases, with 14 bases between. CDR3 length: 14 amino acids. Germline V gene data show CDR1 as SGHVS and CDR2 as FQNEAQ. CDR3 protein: CASSPRLGAETQYF. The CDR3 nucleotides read TGTGCCAGCAGCCCACGACTAGGTGCAGAGACCCAGTACTTC.

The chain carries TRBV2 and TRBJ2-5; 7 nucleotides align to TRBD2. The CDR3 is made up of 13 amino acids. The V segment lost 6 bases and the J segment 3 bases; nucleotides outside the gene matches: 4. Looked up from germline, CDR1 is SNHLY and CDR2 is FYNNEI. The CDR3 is CASRPTSEETQYF. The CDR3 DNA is TGTGCCAGCAGGCCCACTAGCGAAGAGACCCAGTACTTC.

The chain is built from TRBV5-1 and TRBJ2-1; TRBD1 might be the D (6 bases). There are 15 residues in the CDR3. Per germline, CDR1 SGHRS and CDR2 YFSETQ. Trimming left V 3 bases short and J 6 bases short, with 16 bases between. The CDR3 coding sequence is TGCGCCAGCAGCTCCCAGGGGTTCGGTTTCAATGAGCAGTTCTTC. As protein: CASSSQGFGFNEQFF. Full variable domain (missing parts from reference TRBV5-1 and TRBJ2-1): KAGVTQTPRYLIKTRGQQVTLSCSPISGHRSVSWYQQTPGQGLQFLFEYFSETQRNKGNFPGRFSGRQFSNSRSEMNVSTLELGDSALYLCASSSQGFGFNEQFFGPGTRLTVL.

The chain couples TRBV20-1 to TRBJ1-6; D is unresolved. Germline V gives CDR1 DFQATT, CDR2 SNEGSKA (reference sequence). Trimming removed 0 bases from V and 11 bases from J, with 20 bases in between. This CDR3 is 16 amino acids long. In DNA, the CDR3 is TGCAGTGCTAGAGATGCGGGTTTAGGTGCAAAGGCACCCCTCCACTTT. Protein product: CSARDAGLGAKAPLHF.

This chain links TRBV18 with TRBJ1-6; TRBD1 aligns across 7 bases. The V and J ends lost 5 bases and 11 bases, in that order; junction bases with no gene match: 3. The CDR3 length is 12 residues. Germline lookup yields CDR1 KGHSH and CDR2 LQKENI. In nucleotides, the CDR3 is TGTGCCAGCTCAGATACAGGGGCACCCCTCCACTTT. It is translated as CASSDTGAPLHF. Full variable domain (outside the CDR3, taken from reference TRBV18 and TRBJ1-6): NAGVMQNPRHLVRRRGQEARLRCSPMKGHSHVYWYRQLPEEGLKFMVYLQKENIIDESGMPKERFSAEFPKEGPSILRIQQVVRGDSAAYFCASSDTGAPLHFGNGTRLTVT.

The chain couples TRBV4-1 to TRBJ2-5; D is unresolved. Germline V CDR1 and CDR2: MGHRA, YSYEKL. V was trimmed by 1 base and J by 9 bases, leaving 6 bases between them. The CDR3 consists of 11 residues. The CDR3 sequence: CASSQGGPQYF. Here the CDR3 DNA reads TGCGCCAGCAGCCAAGGAGGTCCCCAGTACTTC.

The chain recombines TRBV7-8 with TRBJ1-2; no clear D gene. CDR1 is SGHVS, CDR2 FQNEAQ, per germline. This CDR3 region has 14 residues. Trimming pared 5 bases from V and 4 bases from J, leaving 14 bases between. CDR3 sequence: CASSEAGFSYGYTF. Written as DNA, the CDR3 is TGTGCCAGCAGCGAGGCTGGGTTTAGCTATGGCTACACCTTC.

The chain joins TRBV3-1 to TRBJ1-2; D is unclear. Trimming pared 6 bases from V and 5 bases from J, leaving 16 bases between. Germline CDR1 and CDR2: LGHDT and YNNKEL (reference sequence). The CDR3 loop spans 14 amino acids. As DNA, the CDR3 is TGTGCCAGCAGTCGCCGCTCCCAGGTGTATGGCTACACCTTC. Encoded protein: CASSRRSQVYGYTF.

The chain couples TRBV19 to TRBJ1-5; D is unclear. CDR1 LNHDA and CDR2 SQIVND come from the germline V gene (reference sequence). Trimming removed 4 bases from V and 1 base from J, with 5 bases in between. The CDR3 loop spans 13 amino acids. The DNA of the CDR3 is TGTGCCAGTAGTAGGGGAAGCAATCAGCCCCAGCATTTT. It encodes CASSRGSNQPQHF.

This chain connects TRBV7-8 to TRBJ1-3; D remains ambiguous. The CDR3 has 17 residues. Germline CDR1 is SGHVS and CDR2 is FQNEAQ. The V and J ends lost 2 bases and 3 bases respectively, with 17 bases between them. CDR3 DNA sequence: TGTGCCAGCAGCTTAAGCCGGGAGGGAACCATTGGAAACACCATATATTTT. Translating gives CASSLSREGTIGNTIYF.

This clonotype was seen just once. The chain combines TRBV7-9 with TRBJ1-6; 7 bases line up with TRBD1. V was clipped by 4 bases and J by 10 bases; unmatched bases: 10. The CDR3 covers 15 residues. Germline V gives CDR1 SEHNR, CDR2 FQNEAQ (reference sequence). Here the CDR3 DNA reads TGTGCCAGCAGCTCTCCGACAGGGATTAGCTCACCCCTCCACTTT. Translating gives CASSSPTGISSPLHF.

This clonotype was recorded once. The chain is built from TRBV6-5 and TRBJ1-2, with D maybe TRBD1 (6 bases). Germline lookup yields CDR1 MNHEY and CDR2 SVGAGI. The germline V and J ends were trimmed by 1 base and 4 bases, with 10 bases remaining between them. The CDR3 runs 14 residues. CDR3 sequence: CASSYFQGTYGYTF. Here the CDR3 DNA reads TGTGCCAGCAGTTACTTCCAGGGGACCTATGGCTACACCTTC.

The CDR3 protein is CASRYLSGGPYNEQFF. In DNA, the CDR3 is TGTGCCAGCAGATACCTTAGCGGGGGGCCCTACAATGAGCAGTTCTTC. The chain recombines TRBV28 with TRBJ2-1, with 10 bases identical to TRBD2. This CDR3 spans 16 amino acids. With 6 bases clipped from V and 2 bases from J, the junction kept 7 bases outside the gene matches. Germline V gene data show CDR1 as MDHEN and CDR2 as SYDVKM. The whole variable domain, remainder taken from reference TRBV28 and TRBJ2-1, is DVKVTQSSRYLVKRTGEKVFLECVQDMDHENMFWYRQDPGLGLRLIYFSYDVKMKEKGDIPEGYSVSREKKERFSLILESASTNQTSMYLCASRYLSGGPYNEQFFGPGTRLTVL.

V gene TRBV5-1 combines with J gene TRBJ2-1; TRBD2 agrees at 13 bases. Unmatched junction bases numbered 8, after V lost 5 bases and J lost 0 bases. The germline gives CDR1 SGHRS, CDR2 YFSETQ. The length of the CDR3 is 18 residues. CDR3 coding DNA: TGCGCCAGCAGGCGGACTAGCGGGGGCCCGAGCTCCTACAATGAGCAGTTCTTC. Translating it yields CASRRTSGGPSSYNEQFF.

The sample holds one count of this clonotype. CDR3 in DNA: TGTGCCAGCAGTTTCGAGGATACGCAGTATTTT. Translated, it gives CASSFEDTQYF. The chain recombines TRBV13 with TRBJ2-3; no firm D call. Germline V lookup: CDR1 PRHDT, CDR2 FYEKMQ (reference sequence). V gave up 6 bases and J gave up 6 bases, with 7 bases separating them. The CDR3 length is 11 residues.